This T cell receptor (beta chain) emerged from a study of metastatic and nonmetastatic thyroid tumors. Of note for this clone: One end of the junction does not line up with germline, which may come from a read error.

Each patient went into thyroid surgery without having received any treatment. The CDR3 spans 15 residues. Germline V gives CDR1 SGDLS, CDR2 YYNGEE. As processed by the authors: The study's classifier, a distant-metastasis tool for papillary thyroid cancer, was built using CDR3 differences across clinicopathological groups. TCRdb re-analyzed the PCR reads using MiXCR. The V and J calls here are based on TCRdb, not the publication. The repertoire holds 39,000 or so clones, with around half as singletons. Sequencing was carried out using tumor tissue. The rearrangement links TRBV9 to TRBJ2-7; D is unresolved. This sequence originates from a male donor with papillary thyroid cancer or a benign thyroid nodule (not recorded which). Some clones in this sample may be carry-over from other donors' samples. DNA for the CDR3: TGTGCCAGCAGCGTAGATTTCCGTGAAATGGACGAGCAGTGCTTC. Its translation: CASSVDFREMDEQCF.